This T cell receptor beta chain was observed in a study of high-grade serous ovarian cancer treatment subgroups. Overall study: Each sample yielded on average roughly 7,400 unique TCR beta rearrangements from roughly 15,000 reads. Findings and caveats of the study: Clonal relatedness tracked neoantigen level, and by trend copy number and mutation load. Different patients shared almost no repertoire; same-patient tumors shared about 0.1 to 0.8.

From germline, CDR1 is MNHEY and CDR2 SMNVEV (reference sequence). CDR3 length: 15 amino acids. Trimming took off 1 base at V and 5 bases at J, with 15 bases between the two ends. Tumor tissue was taken before any definitive surgery or chemotherapy was given. On this clone: Its specificity is not known.

Only in-frame clones appear in the TCRdb table, and some are missing; sequencing was by immunoSEQ multiplex PCR. The sample has about 9,100 clones, about 88% seen once; the top ten hold over 1.5%. The specimen was tumor tissue. The sequence was collected from a human donor with high-grade serous ovarian cancer. The rearrangement uses TRBV27 and TRBJ2-7, with TRBD2 as a possible D gene (6 bases). As DNA, the CDR3 is TGTGCCAGCAGTTTATGGCAGGGAGGAACCAACGAGCAGTACTTC. Protein product: CASSLWQGGTNEQYF.